Listed here are 8 T cell receptor beta chains from one sample, sequenced in a study of blood T cell repertoires in COVID-19. The data were produced by immunoSEQ multiplex PCR, yet TCRdb's version contains in-frame clones alone and is incomplete. The data contain a few hundred thousand clones, about 91% of them singletons. Material: PBMCs or T cells enriched from blood (not recorded which). These receptor sequences come from a woman younger than 30 who had recovered from COVID-19.

This clone appeared a single time. The chain combines TRBV24-1 with TRBJ2-2; D perhaps matches TRBD2 (6 bases). Germline loops: CDR1 KGHDR, CDR2 SFDVKD. The CDR3 sequence is 14 residues long. Trimming shortened V by 1 base and J by 7 bases, and 9 bases separated the two germline ends. CDR3 nucleotides: TGTGCCACCAGTGATTTAAGGGGAGGCGGGGAGCTGTTTTTT. Amino acid sequence: CATSDLRGGGELFF.

V usage is TRBV28 and J usage is TRBJ2-7; tentatively, D is TRBD1 (6 bases). From germline, CDR1 is MDHEN and CDR2 SYDVKM. This CDR3 comprises 15 residues. The germline V and J ends were trimmed by 8 bases and 0 bases, with 17 bases remaining between them. DNA for the CDR3: TGTGCCAGCCGAATACAGGGAACAAGCTCCTACGAGCAGTACTTC. This codes for CASRIQGTSSYEQYF. The variable domain in full, with the rest retrieved from reference TRBV28 and TRBJ2-7, is DVKVTQSSRYLVKRTGEKVFLECVQDMDHENMFWYRQDPGLGLRLIYFSYDVKMKEKGDIPEGYSVSREKKERFSLILESASTNQTSMYLCASRIQGTSSYEQYFGPGTRLTVT.

The chain uses TRBV27 and TRBJ1-1; D perhaps matches TRBD1 (6 bases). Per germline, CDR1 MNHEY and CDR2 SMNVEV (reference sequence). Trimming took 2 bases from V and 4 from J, leaving 14 bases between them. The CDR3 sequence is 15 residues long. CDR3 residues: CASSLAGTLITEAFF. CDR3 sequence (DNA): TGTGCCAGCAGTTTAGCCGGGACATTGATCACTGAAGCTTTCTTT.

Here the CDR3 reads CASSPRGQLYEQYF. The DNA for the CDR3 is TGTGCCAGCAGCCCCAGGGGACAGCTCTACGAGCAGTACTTC. This chain uses TRBV9 with TRBJ2-7; 7 nucleotides align to TRBD1. This CDR3 has 14 amino acids. The ends lost 4 bases at V and 3 bases at J; junction bases unmatched: 7. Germline CDR1 SGDLS, CDR2 YYNGEE. The whole variable domain, filled in from reference TRBV9 and TRBJ2-7, reads DSGVTQTPKHLITATGQRVTLRCSPRSGDLSVYWYQQSLDQGLQFLIQYYNGEERAKGNILERFSAQQFPDLHSELNLSSLELGDSALYFCASSPRGQLYEQYFGPGTRLTVT.

This sequence joins TRBV2 and TRBJ1-2; D gene uncertain. V lost 4 bases and J lost 1, with 7 bases in between. Germline V gives CDR1 SNHLY, CDR2 FYNNEI. The CDR3 has 13 residues. This chain's CDR3 is CASSVGHNYGYTF. DNA of the CDR3: TGTGCCAGCAGTGTGGGCCATAACTATGGCTACACCTTC.

The chain couples TRBV28 to TRBJ1-6, with TRBD1 identical over 7 bases. This CDR3 comprises 19 residues. Looked up from germline, CDR1 is MDHEN and CDR2 is SYDVKM. Trimming cost V 10 bases and J 10 bases; bases outside gene matches: 28. The CDR3 bases are TGTGCCACCCACTACCTCCCTTTTGGATCCCACAGGGGTTGGTCACCCCTCCACTTT. Translation: CATHYLPFGSHRGWSPLHF. The full variable domain, in which reference TRBV28 and TRBJ1-6 provide the parts outside the CDR3, is DVKVTQSSRYLVKRTGEKVFLECVQDMDHENMFWYRQDPGLGLRLIYFSYDVKMKEKGDIPEGYSVSREKKERFSLILESASTNQTSMYLCATHYLPFGSHRGWSPLHFGNGTRLTVT.

The chain combines TRBV11-2 with TRBJ2-7, with D hard to call. The length of the CDR3 is 11 residues. Germline V gene lookup returns CDR1 SGHAT and CDR2 FQNNGV. The V and J ends lost 4 bases and 7 bases respectively, with 8 bases between them. CDR3 sequence: CASSSPLEQYF. Here the CDR3 DNA reads TGTGCCAGCAGCTCCCCCCTGGAGCAGTACTTC.

The V gene is TRBV7-2, the J gene TRBJ2-3; D is ambiguous. CDR1 SGHTA and CDR2 FQGNSA come from the germline V gene. V was pared by 2 bases and J by 5 bases, with 5 bases between. The CDR3 consists of 12 residues. The CDR3 spells CASSLLGDTQYF. The CDR3 nucleotides read TGTGCCAGCAGCTTACTCGGAGATACGCAGTATTTT.